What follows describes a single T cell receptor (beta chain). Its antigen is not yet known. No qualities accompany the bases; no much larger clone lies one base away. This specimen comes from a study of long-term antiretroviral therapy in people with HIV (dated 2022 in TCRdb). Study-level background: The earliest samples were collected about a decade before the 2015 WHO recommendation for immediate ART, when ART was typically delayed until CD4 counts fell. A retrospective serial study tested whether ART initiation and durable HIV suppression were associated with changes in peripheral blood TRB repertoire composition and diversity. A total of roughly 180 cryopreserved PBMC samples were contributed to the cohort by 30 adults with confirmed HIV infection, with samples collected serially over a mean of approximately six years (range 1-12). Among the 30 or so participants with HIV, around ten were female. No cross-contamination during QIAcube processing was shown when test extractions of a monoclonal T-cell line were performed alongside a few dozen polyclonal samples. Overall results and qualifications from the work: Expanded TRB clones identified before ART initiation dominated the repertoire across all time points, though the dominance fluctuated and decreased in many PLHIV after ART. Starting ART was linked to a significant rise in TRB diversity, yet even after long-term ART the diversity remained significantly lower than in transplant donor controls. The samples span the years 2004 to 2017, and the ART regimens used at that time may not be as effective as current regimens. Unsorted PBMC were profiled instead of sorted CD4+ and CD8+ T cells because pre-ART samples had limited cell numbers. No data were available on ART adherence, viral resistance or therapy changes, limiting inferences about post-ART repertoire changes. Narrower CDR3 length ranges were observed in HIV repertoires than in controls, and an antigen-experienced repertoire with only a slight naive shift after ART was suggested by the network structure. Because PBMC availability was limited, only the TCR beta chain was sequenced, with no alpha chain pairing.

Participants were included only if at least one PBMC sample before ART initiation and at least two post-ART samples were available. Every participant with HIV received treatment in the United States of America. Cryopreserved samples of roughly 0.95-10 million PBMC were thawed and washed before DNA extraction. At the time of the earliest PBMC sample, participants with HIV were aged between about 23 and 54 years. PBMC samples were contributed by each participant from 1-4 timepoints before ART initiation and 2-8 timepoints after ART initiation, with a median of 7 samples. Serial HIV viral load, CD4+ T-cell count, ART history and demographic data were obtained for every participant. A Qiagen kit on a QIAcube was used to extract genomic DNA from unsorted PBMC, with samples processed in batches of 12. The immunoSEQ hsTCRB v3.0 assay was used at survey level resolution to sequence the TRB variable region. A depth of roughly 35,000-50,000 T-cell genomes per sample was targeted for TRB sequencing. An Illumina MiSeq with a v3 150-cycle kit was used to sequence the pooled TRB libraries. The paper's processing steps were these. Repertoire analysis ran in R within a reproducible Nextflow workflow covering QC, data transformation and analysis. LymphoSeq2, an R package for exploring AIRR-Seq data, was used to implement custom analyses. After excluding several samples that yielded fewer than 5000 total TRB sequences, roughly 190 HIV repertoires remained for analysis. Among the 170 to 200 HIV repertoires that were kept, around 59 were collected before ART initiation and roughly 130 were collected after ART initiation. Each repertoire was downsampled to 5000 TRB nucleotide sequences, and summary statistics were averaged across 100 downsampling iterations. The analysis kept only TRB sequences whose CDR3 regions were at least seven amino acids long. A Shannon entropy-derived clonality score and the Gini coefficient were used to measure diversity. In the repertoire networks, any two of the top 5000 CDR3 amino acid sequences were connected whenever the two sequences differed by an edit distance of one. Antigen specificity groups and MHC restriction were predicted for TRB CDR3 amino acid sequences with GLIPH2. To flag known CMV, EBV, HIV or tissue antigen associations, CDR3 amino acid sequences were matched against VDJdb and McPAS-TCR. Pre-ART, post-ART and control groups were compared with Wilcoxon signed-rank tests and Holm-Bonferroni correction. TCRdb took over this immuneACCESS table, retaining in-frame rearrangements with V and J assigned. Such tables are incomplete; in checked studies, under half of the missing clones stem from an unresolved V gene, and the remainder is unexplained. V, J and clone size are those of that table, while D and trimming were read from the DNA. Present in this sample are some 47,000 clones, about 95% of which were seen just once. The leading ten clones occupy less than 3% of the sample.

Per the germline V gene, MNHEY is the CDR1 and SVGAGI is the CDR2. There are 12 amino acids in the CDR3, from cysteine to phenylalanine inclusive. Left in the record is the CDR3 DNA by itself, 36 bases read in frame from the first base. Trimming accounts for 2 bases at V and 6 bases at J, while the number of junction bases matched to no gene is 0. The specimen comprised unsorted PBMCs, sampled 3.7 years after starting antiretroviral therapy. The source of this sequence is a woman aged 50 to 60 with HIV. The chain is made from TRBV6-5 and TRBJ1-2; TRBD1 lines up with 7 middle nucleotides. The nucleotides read TGTGCCAGCAGTTACGGGACAGATGGCTACACCTTC. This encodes CASSYGTDGYTF.